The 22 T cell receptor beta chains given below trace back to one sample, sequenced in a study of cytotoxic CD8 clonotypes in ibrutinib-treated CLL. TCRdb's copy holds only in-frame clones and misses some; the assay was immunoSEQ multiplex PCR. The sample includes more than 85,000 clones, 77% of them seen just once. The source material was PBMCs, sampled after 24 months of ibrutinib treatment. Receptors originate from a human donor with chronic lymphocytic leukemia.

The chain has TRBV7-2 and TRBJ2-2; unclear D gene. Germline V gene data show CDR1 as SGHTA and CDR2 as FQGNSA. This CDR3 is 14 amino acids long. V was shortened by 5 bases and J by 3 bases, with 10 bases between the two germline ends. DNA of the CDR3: TGTGCCAGCAGCGTCAGGATACACACCGGGGAGCTGTTTTTT. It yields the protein CASSVRIHTGELFF.

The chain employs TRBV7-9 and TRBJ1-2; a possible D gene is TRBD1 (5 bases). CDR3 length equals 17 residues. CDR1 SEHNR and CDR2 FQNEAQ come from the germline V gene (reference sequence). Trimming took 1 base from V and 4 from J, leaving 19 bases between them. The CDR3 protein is CASSLESARGGGYGYTF. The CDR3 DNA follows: TGTGCCAGCAGCTTAGAGTCGGCTAGGGGAGGTGGCTATGGCTACACCTTC. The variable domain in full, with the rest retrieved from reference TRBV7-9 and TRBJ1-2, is DTGVSQNPRHKITKRGQNVTFRCDPISEHNRLYWYRQTLGQGPEFLTYFQNEAQLEKSRLLSDRFSAERPKGSFSTLEIQRTEQGDSAMYLCASSLESARGGGYGYTFGSGTRLTVV.

This CDR3 is CAISDGGQGGGSTMGQPQHF. The DNA of the CDR3 is TGTGCCATCAGTGATGGTGGGCAGGGAGGGGGTAGTACTATGGGTCAGCCCCAGCATTTT. The chain links TRBV10-3 to TRBJ1-5, with D tentatively TRBD1 (6 bases). The CDR3 sequence is 20 residues long. Germline-derived CDR1 and CDR2 are ENHRY and SYGVKD. V was cut by 3 bases and J by 6 bases, with 30 bases left in between.

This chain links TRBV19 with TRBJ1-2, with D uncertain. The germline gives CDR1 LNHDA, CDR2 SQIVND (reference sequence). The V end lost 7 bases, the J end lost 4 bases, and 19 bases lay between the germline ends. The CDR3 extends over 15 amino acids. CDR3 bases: TGTGCCAGTATCGGACCTTTCGATGACGCCTATGGCTACACCTTC. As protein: CASIGPFDDAYGYTF.

This chain's CDR3 is CASSLGTGGMETQYF. In DNA form, the CDR3 reads TGTGCCAGCAGCTTGGGGACAGGGGGTATGGAGACCCAGTACTTC. The chain recombines TRBV5-4 with TRBJ2-5; 10 positions match TRBD1. Trimming at V came to 0 bases and at J to 5 bases, leaving 4 bases not matched to a gene. The germline CDR1 and CDR2 sequences are SGHNT and YYREEE (reference sequence). This CDR3 region has 15 residues. Complete variable domain (other parts from reference TRBV5-4 and TRBJ2-5): ETGVTQSPTHLIKTRGQQVTLRCSSQSGHNTVSWYQQALGQGPQFIFQYYREEENGRGNFPPRFSGLQFPNYSSELNVNALELDDSALYLCASSLGTGGMETQYFGPGTRLLVL.

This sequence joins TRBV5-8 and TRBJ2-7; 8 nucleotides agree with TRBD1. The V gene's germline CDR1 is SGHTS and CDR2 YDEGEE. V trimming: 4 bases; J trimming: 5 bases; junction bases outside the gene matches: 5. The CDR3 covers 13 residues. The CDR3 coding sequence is TGTGCCAGCAGCATCCACAGGGGGGACGAGCAGTACTTC. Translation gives CASSIHRGDEQYF.

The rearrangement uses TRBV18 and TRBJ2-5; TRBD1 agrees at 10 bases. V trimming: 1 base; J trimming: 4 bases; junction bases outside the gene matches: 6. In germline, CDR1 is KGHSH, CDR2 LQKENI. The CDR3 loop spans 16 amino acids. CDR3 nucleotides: TGTGCCAGCTCACCACTGGGACAGGGGTTACGAGAGACCCAGTACTTC. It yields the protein CASSPLGQGLRETQYF.

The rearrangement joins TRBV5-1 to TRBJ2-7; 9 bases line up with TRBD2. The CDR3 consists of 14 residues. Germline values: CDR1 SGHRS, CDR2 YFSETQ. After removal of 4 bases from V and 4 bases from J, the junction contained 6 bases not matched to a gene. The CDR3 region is CASSGGLADYEQYF. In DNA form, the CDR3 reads TGCGCCAGCAGCGGGGGACTAGCAGATTACGAGCAGTACTTC.

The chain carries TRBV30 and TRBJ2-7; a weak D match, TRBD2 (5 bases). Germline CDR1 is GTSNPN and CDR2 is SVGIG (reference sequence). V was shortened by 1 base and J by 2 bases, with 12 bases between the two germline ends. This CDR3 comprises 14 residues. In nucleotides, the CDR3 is TGTGCCTGGAGTGCTGGCGGGCCAGCCTACGAGCAGTACTTC. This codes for CAWSAGGPAYEQYF.

The CDR3 loop is CASSLAQPSHNTEAFF. The CDR3 nucleotides are TGTGCCAGCAGCTTGGCCCAACCCAGTCACAACACTGAAGCTTTCTTT. J is TRBJ1-1 and V is TRBV5-8; D not certain. This CDR3 has 16 amino acids. The germline V gene has CDR1 SGHTS and CDR2 YDEGEE. V shed 0 bases and J shed 2 bases, with 14 bases lying between them.

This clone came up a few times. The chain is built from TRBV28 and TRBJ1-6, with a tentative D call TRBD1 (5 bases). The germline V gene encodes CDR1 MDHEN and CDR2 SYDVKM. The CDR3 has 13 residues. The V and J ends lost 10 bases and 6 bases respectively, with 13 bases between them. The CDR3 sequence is CATHRGTNSPLHF. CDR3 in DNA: TGTGCCACCCATCGGGGCACTAATTCACCCCTCCACTTT.

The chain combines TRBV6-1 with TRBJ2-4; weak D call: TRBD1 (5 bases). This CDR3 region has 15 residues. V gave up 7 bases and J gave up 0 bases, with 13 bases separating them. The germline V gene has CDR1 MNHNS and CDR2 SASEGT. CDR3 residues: CASMLAGLAKNIQYF. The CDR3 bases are TGTGCCAGCATGTTGGCAGGGCTAGCCAAAAACATTCAGTACTTC.

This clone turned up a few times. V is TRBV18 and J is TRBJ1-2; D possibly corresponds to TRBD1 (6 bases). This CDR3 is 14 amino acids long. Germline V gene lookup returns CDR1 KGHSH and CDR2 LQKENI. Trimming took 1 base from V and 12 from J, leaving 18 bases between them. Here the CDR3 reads CASSPQDARGANTF. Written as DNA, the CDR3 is TGTGCCAGCTCACCACAGGACGCCCGGGGGGCGAACACCTTC.

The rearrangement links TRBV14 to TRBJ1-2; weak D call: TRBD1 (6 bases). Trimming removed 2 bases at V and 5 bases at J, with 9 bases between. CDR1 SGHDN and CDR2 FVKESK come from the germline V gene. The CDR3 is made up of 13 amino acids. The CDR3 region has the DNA TGTGCCAGCAGCCAAACAGGGAGGTATGGCTACACCTTC. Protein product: CASSQTGRYGYTF.

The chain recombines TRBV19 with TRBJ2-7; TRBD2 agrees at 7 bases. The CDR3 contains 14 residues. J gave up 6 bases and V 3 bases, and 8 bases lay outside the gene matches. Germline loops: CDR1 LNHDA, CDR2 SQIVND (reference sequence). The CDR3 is CASSMGGSNLEQYF. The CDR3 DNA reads TGTGCCAGTAGTATGGGCGGGAGTAATCTCGAGCAGTACTTC.

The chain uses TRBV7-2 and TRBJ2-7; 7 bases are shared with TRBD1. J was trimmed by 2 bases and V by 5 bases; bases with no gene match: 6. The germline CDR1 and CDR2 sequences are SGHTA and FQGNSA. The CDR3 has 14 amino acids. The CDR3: CASSPVTGTYEQYF. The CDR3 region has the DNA TGTGCCAGCAGCCCTGTGACAGGGACCTACGAGCAGTACTTC.

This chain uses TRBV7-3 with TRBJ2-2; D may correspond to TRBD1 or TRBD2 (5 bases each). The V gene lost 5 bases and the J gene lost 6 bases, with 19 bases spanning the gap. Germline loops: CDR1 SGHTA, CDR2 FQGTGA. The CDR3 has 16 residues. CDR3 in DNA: TGTGCCAGCAGCCTATCCTCCGGGACCCTAGCCGGGGAGCTGTTTTTT. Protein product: CASSLSSGTLAGELFF.

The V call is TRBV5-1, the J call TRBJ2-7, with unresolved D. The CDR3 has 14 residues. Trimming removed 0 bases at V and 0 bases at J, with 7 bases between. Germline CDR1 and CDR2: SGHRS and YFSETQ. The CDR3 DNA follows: TGCGCCAGCAGCTTGGTCAGGTTCTCCTACGAGCAGTACTTC. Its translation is CASSLVRFSYEQYF.

CDR3 bases: TGCGCCAGCAGCCCCCAGGGAGGTAGCAATCAGCCCCAGCATTTT. Translated: CASSPQGGSNQPQHF. The chain is built from TRBV5-1 and TRBJ1-5; D perhaps matches TRBD1 (5 bases). CDR1 and CDR2 (germline): SGHRS, YFSETQ. The CDR3 runs 15 residues. V dropped 4 bases and J dropped 0 bases, with 11 bases sitting between them.

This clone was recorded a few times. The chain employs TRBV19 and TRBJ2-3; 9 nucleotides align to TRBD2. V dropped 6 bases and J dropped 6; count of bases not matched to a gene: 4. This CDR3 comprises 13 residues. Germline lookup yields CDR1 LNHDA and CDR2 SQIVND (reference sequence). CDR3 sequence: CASRREGLDTQYF. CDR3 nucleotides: TGTGCCAGTAGGCGGGAGGGCCTTGATACGCAGTATTTT.

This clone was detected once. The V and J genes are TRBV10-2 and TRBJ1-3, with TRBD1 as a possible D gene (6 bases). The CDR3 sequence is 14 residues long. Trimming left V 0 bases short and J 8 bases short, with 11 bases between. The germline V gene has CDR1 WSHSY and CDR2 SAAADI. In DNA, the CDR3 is TGCGCCAGCAGTGAGTCGGACAGAGGGGACACCATATATTTT. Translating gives CASSESDRGDTIYF.

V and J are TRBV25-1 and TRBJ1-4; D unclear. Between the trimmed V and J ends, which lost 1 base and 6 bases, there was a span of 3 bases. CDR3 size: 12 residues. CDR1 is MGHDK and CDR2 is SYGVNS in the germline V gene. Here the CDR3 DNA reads TGTGCCAGCAGTGAATTTGATGAAAAACTGTTTTTT. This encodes CASSEFDEKLFF.